This T cell receptor (beta chain) was identified during a study of identical twins. Trimming took 5 bases from V and 5 from J, leaving 22 bases between them. Germline CDR1 MDHEN, CDR2 SYDVKM. The CDR3 length is 17 residues. Findings and caveats of the study: When twins shared out-of-frame alpha sequences, those sequences had excess low generation probability. Abundant beta clonotypes from cord blood bore fewer insertions; memory repertoires lacked this pattern.

TCRdb re-analysed the 5' RACE reads in MiXCR, keeping a single row per CDR3 protein. The sample lists about 900,000 distinct CDR3 sequences, about 12% seen once, with around 1.5% in the top ten. Of note for this clonotype: No antigen is known for it.

This same sample was also taken into another study, of yellow fever vaccine responses in identical twins. From that study: Twins showed a vaccine T cell response that reportedly seemed partly convergent, partly personalized.

Sample: PBMCs. This TCR was recovered from a woman aged 18-29 years in good health. The gene calls are TRBV28 and TRBJ2-1, with D unclear. For the CDR3, the DNA is TGTGCCAGCAGTCCACTCTCAATGGTTACTCACCACAATGAGCAGTTCTTC. Protein product: CASSPLSMVTHHNEQFF.